This T cell receptor (beta chain) was retrieved from a study of blood T cells in healthy people across ages. This clonotype was observed a few times. It was with a sample-barcoded 5' primer and a J-beta primer mix that a second PCR of roughly 7 to 12 cycles was run. Via MiXCR, TCRdb re-called the 5' RACE reads, giving one row per CDR3 protein. The repertoire has 550,000 to 700,000 distinct CDR3 sequences, about 26% of them found once; the top ten carry approximately 17%. Trimming left V 7 bases short and J 3 bases short, with 15 bases between. Per the germline V gene, CDR1 is MNHEY and CDR2 is SVGAGI. This CDR3 region has 15 residues.

The sequencing sample was made of blood. The chain recombines TRBV6-5 with TRBJ1-4; TRBD1 might be the D (6 bases). The sequence came from a woman between 70 and 85 years old in good health. This CDR3 reads CASTRTASSNEKLFF. In nucleotides, the CDR3 is TGTGCCAGCACTCGGACAGCTTCTTCTAATGAAAAACTGTTTTTT.